The sequence of this T cell receptor beta chain was determined in a study of cytomegalovirus exposure and HLA in healthy donors. Study observations and caveats: Previously analyzed data showed that most TCR beta V segments were productive at a frequency of about 90% or about 30%. Sequences of the TCR beta chain were said to predict the HLA-A and HLA-B alleles of most subjects accurately.

The primer mix had 60 Vbeta and 13 Jbeta primers. Measured with immunoSEQ multiplex PCR; TCRdb has only the in-frame clones, and not every one. The repertoire has 100,000 to 150,000 clones, over 65% of them found once; the top ten carry approximately 10%. With respect to this clone: Its cognate antigen is unknown.

The TCR sequence derives from a man younger than 45 in good health and CMV-seropositive. Sample: PBMCs.

This CDR3 reads CASSRGRSWDNEQFF. CDR3 coding DNA: TGTGCCAGCAGCAGAGGGCGGTCGTGGGACAATGAGCAGTTCTTC. The V and J genes are TRBV11-3 and TRBJ2-1, with a weak D call TRBD2 (5 bases). The V and J ends lost 5 bases and 5 bases respectively, with 16 bases between them. Per the germline V gene, CDR1 is SGHNT and CDR2 is YENEEA. The CDR3 sequence is 15 residues long.